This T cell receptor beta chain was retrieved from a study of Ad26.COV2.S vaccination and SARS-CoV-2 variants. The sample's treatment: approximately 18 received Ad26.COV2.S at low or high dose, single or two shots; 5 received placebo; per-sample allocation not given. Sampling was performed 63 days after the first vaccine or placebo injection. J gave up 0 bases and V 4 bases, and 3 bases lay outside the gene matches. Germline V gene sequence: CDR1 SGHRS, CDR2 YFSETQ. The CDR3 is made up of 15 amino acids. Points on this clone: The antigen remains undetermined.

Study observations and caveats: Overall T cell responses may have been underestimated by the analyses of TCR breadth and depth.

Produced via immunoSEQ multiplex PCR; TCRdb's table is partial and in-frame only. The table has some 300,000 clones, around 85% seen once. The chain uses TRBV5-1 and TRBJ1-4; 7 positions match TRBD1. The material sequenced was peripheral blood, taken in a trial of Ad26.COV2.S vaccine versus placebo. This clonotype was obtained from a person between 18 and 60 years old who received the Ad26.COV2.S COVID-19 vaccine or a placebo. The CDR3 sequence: CASSKQGATNEKLFF. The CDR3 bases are TGCGCCAGCAGCAAGCAGGGGGCAACTAATGAAAAACTGTTTTTT.